This T cell receptor beta chain comes out of a study of T cell responses to AZD1222 COVID-19 vaccine. Repertoires were generated with immunoSEQ multiplex PCR, while TCRdb's copy carries only in-frame clones and drops some. The repertoire holds about 140,000 clones, around nine tenths seen once, with roughly 6% in the top ten. This CDR3 comprises 13 residues. Trimming removed 2 bases from V and 3 bases from J, with 8 bases in between. Germline CDR1 reads MNHEY; CDR2 reads SVGEGT. The V gene is TRBV6-2 or TRBV6-3, the J gene TRBJ2-7; D ambiguous. The receptor was isolated from an adult in good health. Source: peripheral blood, taken on day 0 of AZD1222 vaccination. CDR3 protein: CASSYGQYYEQYF. The DNA of the CDR3 is TGTGCCAGCAGTTACGGGCAATACTACGAGCAGTACTTC.